This entry is about one TCR beta chain. Using its own MiXCR run on the 5' RACE reads, TCRdb lists one record per CDR3 protein. The sample lists fewer than 650,000 distinct CDR3 sequences, just over 20% occurring once. This sample was included in a study of T cells after yellow fever vaccination. The CDR3 consists of 15 residues. V was shortened by 1 base and J by 8 bases, with 15 bases between the two germline ends. Germline-derived CDR1 and CDR2 are SGHVS and FNYEAQ. V gene TRBV7-6 combines with J gene TRBJ2-4, with D perhaps TRBD1 (6 bases). Sequenced here: PBMCs, sampled less than 25 days after the first yellow fever vaccination. This TCR derives from a man younger than 35 who received the YFV17D yellow fever vaccine. The CDR3 DNA is TGTGCCAGCAGCTTAGTCAGGGGCCCCGGGCACATTCAGTACTTC. The encoded protein is CASSLVRGPGHIQYF.